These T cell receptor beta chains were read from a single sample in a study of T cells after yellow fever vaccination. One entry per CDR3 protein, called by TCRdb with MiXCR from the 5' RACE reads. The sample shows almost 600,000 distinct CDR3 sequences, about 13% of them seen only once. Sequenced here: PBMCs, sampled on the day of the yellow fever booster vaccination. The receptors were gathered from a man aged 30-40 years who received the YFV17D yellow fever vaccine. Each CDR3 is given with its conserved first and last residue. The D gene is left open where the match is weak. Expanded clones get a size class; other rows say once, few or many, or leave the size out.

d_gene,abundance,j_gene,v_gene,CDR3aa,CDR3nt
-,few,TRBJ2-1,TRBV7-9,CASSLVSTLANEQFF,TGTGCCAGCAGCTTAGTGTCGACACTAGCTAATGAGCAGTTCTTC
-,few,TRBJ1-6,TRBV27,CASRLGLESPLHF,TGTGCCAGCAGGCTGGGCTTGGAATCACCCCTCCACTTT
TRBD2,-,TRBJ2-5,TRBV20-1,CSARASGREGETQYF,TGCAGTGCTAGAGCTAGCGGGAGAGAGGGAGAGACCCAGTACTTC
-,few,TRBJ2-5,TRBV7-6,CASSTDSSSGTQYF,TGTGCCAGCAGCACAGACAGTTCCAGTGGGACCCAGTACTTC
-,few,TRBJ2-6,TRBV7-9,CASSFVSSGANVLTF,TGTGCCAGCAGCTTTGTAAGCTCTGGGGCCAACGTCCTGACTTTC
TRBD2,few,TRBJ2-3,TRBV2,CASKEQAGVTDTQYF,TGTGCCAGCAAGGAACAAGCGGGAGTCACAGATACGCAGTATTTT
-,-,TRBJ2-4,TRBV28,CASSQILGDLVAKNIQYF,TGTGCCAGCAGTCAAATATTGGGGGACCTCGTAGCCAAAAACATTCAGTACTTC
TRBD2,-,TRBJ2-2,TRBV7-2,CASSLGLAGPSGELFF,TGTGCCAGCAGCTTAGGACTAGCGGGGCCCTCGGGGGAGCTGTTTTTT
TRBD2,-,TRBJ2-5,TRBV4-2,CASSPAGLAGSGGETQYF,TGTGCCAGCAGCCCAGCGGGACTAGCGGGATCGGGGGGAGAGACCCAGTACTTC
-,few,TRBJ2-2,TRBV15,CATSPGRNTGELFF,TGTGCCACTTCCCCGGGACGGAACACCGGGGAGCTGTTTTTT
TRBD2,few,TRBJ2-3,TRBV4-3,CASSQGLAGGGNTQYF,TGCGCCAGCAGCCAAGGGTTAGCGGGAGGTGGGAATACGCAGTATTTT
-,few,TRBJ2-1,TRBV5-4,CASSLAVAKGQFF,TGTGCCAGCAGCTTGGCCGTTGCGAAGGGGCAGTTCTTC
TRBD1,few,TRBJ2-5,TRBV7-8,CASSQQQGLKGETQYF,TGTGCCAGCAGCCAACAACAGGGGTTGAAGGGCGAGACCCAGTACTTC
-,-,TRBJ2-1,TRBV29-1,CSVSDMGQANEQFF,TGCAGCGTTTCCGACATGGGGCAGGCCAATGAGCAGTTCTTC
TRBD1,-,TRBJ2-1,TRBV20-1,CSASDRAYNEQFF,TGCAGTGCTAGCGACAGGGCCTACAATGAGCAGTTCTTC
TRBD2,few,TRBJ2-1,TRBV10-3,CAISAAGGREQFF,TGTGCCATCAGTGCAGCGGGAGGGCGAGAGCAGTTCTTC
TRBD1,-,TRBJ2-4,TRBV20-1,CSAAEGQGAVSIQYF,TGCAGTGCTGCCGAGGGACAGGGGGCCGTAAGCATTCAGTACTTC
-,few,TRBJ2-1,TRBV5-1,CASSLSGTSSYNEQFF,TGCGCCAGCAGCTTATCCGGGACGAGCTCCTACAATGAGCAGTTCTTC
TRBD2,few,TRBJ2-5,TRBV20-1,CSARGPAGVWETQYF,TGCAGTGCTAGAGGCCCAGCGGGAGTTTGGGAGACCCAGTACTTC
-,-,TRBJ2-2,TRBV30,CAWSPSNTGELFF,TGTGCCTGGAGCCCATCGAACACCGGGGAGCTGTTTTTT
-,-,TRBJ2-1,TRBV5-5,CASSPGLSYYEQFF,TGTGCCAGCAGCCCTGGGCTCTCCTACTATGAGCAGTTCTTC
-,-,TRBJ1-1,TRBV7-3,CASSSSSNTEAFF,TGTGCCAGCAGCTCTTCGTCTAACACTGAAGCTTTCTTT
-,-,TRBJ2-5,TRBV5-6,CASSYLLDGVKETQYF,TGTGCCAGCAGCTACCTCCTGGACGGAGTCAAAGAGACCCAGTACTTC
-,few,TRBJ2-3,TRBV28,CASSRVPSTDTQYF,TGTGCCAGCAGCAGAGTCCCCAGCACAGATACGCAGTATTTT
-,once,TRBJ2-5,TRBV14,CASSQGRPPTQYF,TGTGCCAGCAGCCAAGGCAGGCCCCCGACCCAGTACTTC
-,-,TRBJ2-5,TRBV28,CASNRQIQETQYF,TGTGCCAGCAACCGACAGATACAAGAGACCCAGTACTTC
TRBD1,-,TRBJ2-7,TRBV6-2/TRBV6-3,CASSYPPTGTYEQYF,TGTGCCAGCAGCTACCCACCGACAGGGACCTACGAGCAGTACTTC